Listed below are T cell receptor beta chains from one sample, sequenced in a study of PD-1 blockade in classical Hodgkin lymphoma. Sequenced by immunoSEQ multiplex PCR; TCRdb stores in-frame clones only, minus some. The sample comprises over a thousand clones, 70% to 80% of which are singletons, and less than 45% rests with the top ten. The sample was CD8+ T cells from blood, taken at baseline. Receptors were obtained from a human donor with classical Hodgkin lymphoma. The CDR3 runs from the conserved cysteine through the conserved F or W. Each record gives: D gene, V gene, J gene, clone size, CDR3 DNA, CDR3 protein. The D gene is left open where the match is weak. The size field is filled for only some rows; it gives once, few, many or a size class.

d_call: -; v_call: TRBV30; j_call: TRBJ2-4; clone_size: -; cdr3_nt: TGTGCCTGGAGCCGGGACGGGATTCTCCTAGCCAAAAACATTCAGTACTTC; cdr3_aa: CAWSRDGILLAKNIQYF
d_call: TRBD1; v_call: TRBV5-4; j_call: TRBJ2-3; clone_size: few; cdr3_nt: TGTGCCAGCAGCTTGGAGGGACAGGGGGTCGATACGCAGTATTTT; cdr3_aa: CASSLEGQGVDTQYF
d_call: -; v_call: TRBV19; j_call: TRBJ1-5; clone_size: -; cdr3_nt: TGTGCCAGTAGTCCCCGGTCTTTAAATCAGCCCCAGCATTTT; cdr3_aa: CASSPRSLNQPQHF
d_call: -; v_call: TRBV5-6; j_call: TRBJ1-2; clone_size: -; cdr3_nt: TGTGCCAGCAGCTTTTTACCCACAGGGTTGGACTATGGCTACACCTTC; cdr3_aa: CASSFLPTGLDYGYTF
d_call: TRBD1; v_call: TRBV4-1; j_call: TRBJ1-1; clone_size: -; cdr3_nt: TGCGCCAGCAGCCATACCCCGGGACAGGGACACACTGAAGCTTTCTTT; cdr3_aa: CASSHTPGQGHTEAFF
d_call: -; v_call: TRBV9; j_call: TRBJ1-2; clone_size: large; cdr3_nt: TGTGCCAGCAGCGTAGAGGATAACTATGGCTACACCTTC; cdr3_aa: CASSVEDNYGYTF
d_call: TRBD2; v_call: TRBV7-8; j_call: TRBJ2-1; clone_size: -; cdr3_nt: TGTGCCAGCAGCTTACCGGGACTAGCGGATTACAATGAGCAGTTCTTC; cdr3_aa: CASSLPGLADYNEQFF
d_call: TRBD1; v_call: TRBV7-9; j_call: TRBJ1-1; clone_size: -; cdr3_nt: TGTGCCAGCAGCGTCTCCCGGGACAGGGGGCGCCGCGCTGAAGCTTTCTTT; cdr3_aa: CASSVSRDRGRRAEAFF
d_call: -; v_call: TRBV9; j_call: TRBJ1-1; clone_size: few; cdr3_nt: TGTGCCAGCAGCGTAGAGGCAGAGAACACTGAAGCTTTCTTT; cdr3_aa: CASSVEAENTEAFF
d_call: TRBD2; v_call: TRBV13; j_call: TRBJ2-5; clone_size: -; cdr3_nt: TGTGCCAGCAGCCCCCTAGCGGGGGGCCCACCTGGGACCCAGTACTTC; cdr3_aa: CASSPLAGGPPGTQYF
d_call: -; v_call: TRBV5-1; j_call: TRBJ2-2; clone_size: -; cdr3_nt: TGCGCCAGCAGGATAGCGTACACCGGGGAGCTGTTTTTT; cdr3_aa: CASRIAYTGELFF
d_call: -; v_call: TRBV7-2; j_call: TRBJ2-5; clone_size: -; cdr3_nt: TGTGCCAGTACAAACCGGGACGACAAGTACTTC; cdr3_aa: CASTNRDDKYF
d_call: TRBD1; v_call: TRBV15; j_call: TRBJ1-2; clone_size: -; cdr3_nt: TGTGCCACCAGCAGTCTCCAGGGGGCGCGGGGCTACACCTTC; cdr3_aa: CATSSLQGARGYTF
d_call: TRBD2; v_call: TRBV6-5; j_call: TRBJ2-1; clone_size: -; cdr3_nt: TGTGCCAGCAGTTCAACCGGGACTAGCAATGAGCAGTTCTTC; cdr3_aa: CASSSTGTSNEQFF
d_call: -; v_call: TRBV27; j_call: TRBJ1-5; clone_size: -; cdr3_nt: TGTGCCAGCAGTTTAAACCCCAGGGGCAATCAGCCCCAGCATTTT; cdr3_aa: CASSLNPRGNQPQHF
d_call: TRBD1; v_call: TRBV7-9; j_call: TRBJ2-5; clone_size: -; cdr3_nt: TGTGCCAGCAGCTTAGAGGCAGGGGGCGTAAAGACCCAGTACTTC; cdr3_aa: CASSLEAGGVKTQYF
d_call: TRBD1; v_call: TRBV7-6; j_call: TRBJ2-3; clone_size: -; cdr3_nt: TGTGCCAGCAGCGACAGGGGTAATGCGGTCGGGGGATCGCAGTATTTT; cdr3_aa: CASSDRGNAVGGSQYF
d_call: -; v_call: TRBV30; j_call: TRBJ1-3; clone_size: -; cdr3_nt: TGTGCCTGGAGTGAAACTGGAAACACCATATATTTT; cdr3_aa: CAWSETGNTIYF
d_call: -; v_call: TRBV7-2; j_call: TRBJ2-1; clone_size: -; cdr3_nt: TGTGCCAGCAGCTTGACGCCCTACTCCTACAATGAGCAGTTCTTC; cdr3_aa: CASSLTPYSYNEQFF
d_call: TRBD1; v_call: TRBV4-1; j_call: TRBJ1-6; clone_size: -; cdr3_nt: TGCGCCAGCAGGCTATCCGGGACAGGAATTTCACCCCTCCACTTT; cdr3_aa: CASRLSGTGISPLHF
d_call: -; v_call: TRBV19; j_call: TRBJ2-5; clone_size: -; cdr3_nt: TGTGCCAGCTGGGACGAGTTAGGGACCCAGTACTTC; cdr3_aa: CASWDELGTQYF